Presented here are 28 T cell receptor beta chains from one specimen sequenced in a study of blood T cell repertoires in COVID-19. The data were produced by immunoSEQ multiplex PCR, yet TCRdb's version contains in-frame clones alone and is incomplete. In the table there are just over 75,000 clones, 80% of which are singletons. Material for sequencing was peripheral blood. The origin of the receptors is a man between 60 and 70 years old with active or convalescent COVID-19.

This clone occurred once. This chain joins TRBV6-5 and TRBJ1-5; a possible D gene is TRBD1 (5 bases). V dropped 6 bases and J dropped 0 bases, with 9 bases sitting between them. Germline V gives CDR1 MNHEY, CDR2 SVGAGI. This CDR3 spans 14 amino acids. CDR3 nucleotides: TGTGCCAGCAGCGGGGGGATTAGCAATCAGCCCCAGCATTTT. The encoded protein is CASSGGISNQPQHF.

V and J are TRBV19 and TRBJ1-1; D perhaps matches TRBD1 (5 bases). Trimming cost V 3 bases and J 1 base, with 9 bases left between them. Germline V gives CDR1 LNHDA, CDR2 SQIVND (reference sequence). This CDR3 is built from 14 residues. CDR3 sequence: CASSIAGGNTEAFF. The CDR3 bases are TGTGCCAGTAGTATTGCCGGGGGGAACACTGAAGCTTTCTTT.

The chain has TRBV5-1 and TRBJ1-6; 8 nucleotides match TRBD1. Losses at the gene ends were 4 bases for V and 2 bases for J; bases not matched to a gene: 17. CDR3 size: 20 residues. Germline lookup yields CDR1 SGHRS and CDR2 YFSETQ. The CDR3 DNA reads TGCGCCAGCAGCCGTGGCCGGGGGACAGGAGGTAGGGCCTATAATTCACCCCTCCACTTT. Amino acids: CASSRGRGTGGRAYNSPLHF.

In nucleotides, the CDR3 is TGTGCCAGCAGTGAAAGGACAGGGGGCTGGGAGCAGTACTTC. Translated, it gives CASSERTGGWEQYF. V gene TRBV2 combines with J gene TRBJ2-7; 11 nucleotides match TRBD1. Germline loops: CDR1 SNHLY, CDR2 FYNNEI. J was trimmed by 7 bases and V by 2 bases; bases with no gene match: 4. The CDR3 is 14 amino acids.

The rearrangement uses TRBV19 and TRBJ1-1; 7 nucleotides agree with TRBD1. The trim removed 7 bases at V and 3 bases at J, leaving 8 bases unmatched. The germline V gene encodes CDR1 LNHDA and CDR2 SQIVND (reference sequence). This CDR3 contains 14 residues. CDR3 sequence reads: CASIPQGLHTEAFF. CDR3 nucleotides: TGTGCCAGTATCCCACAGGGGTTACACACTGAAGCTTTCTTT.

V is TRBV7-9 and J is TRBJ1-4; TRBD1 matches at 8 bases. Germline lookup yields CDR1 SEHNR and CDR2 FQNEAQ (reference sequence). The CDR3 has 16 residues. Losses at the gene ends were 0 bases for V and 7 bases for J; bases not matched to a gene: 7. The CDR3 DNA sequence: TGTGCCAGCAGCTTAGCGTTGGACAGGGTGACTGAAAAACTGTTTTTT. It codes for CASSLALDRVTEKLFF.

The chain is built from TRBV2 and TRBJ2-2; D ambiguous. CDR1 is SNHLY and CDR2 is FYNNEI in the germline V gene. This CDR3 comprises 12 residues. V lost 6 bases to trimming and J lost 7 bases, with 9 bases between them. CDR3 region: CASRLPLGELFF. CDR3 sequence (DNA): TGTGCCAGCAGATTACCACTCGGGGAGCTGTTTTTT.

The chain is built from TRBV24-1 and TRBJ1-6; perhaps TRBD1 as D (6 bases). This CDR3 is built from 17 residues. Trimming took off 4 bases at V and 10 bases at J, with 22 bases between the two ends. Germline CDR1 and CDR2: KGHDR and SFDVKD. CDR3 in amino acids: CATSEYLGQLRGSPLHF. DNA for the CDR3: TGTGCCACCAGTGAATACTTAGGACAGTTGAGAGGATCACCCCTCCACTTT.

The chain combines TRBV5-8 with TRBJ2-3; 8 bases map to TRBD2. CDR1 SGHTS and CDR2 YDEGEE come from the germline V gene. The V and J ends lost 5 bases and 5 bases, in that order; junction bases with no gene match: 13. The CDR3 covers 16 residues. The CDR3 region is CASSPGIAGRIDTQYF. As DNA, the CDR3 is TGTGCCAGCAGTCCCGGAATAGCGGGGAGAATAGATACGCAGTATTTT.

This clone was detected a few times. V usage is TRBV2 and J usage is TRBJ1-1; D is uncertain. Between the trimmed V and J ends, which lost 0 bases and 8 bases, there was a span of 4 bases. The length of the CDR3 is 11 residues. Germline V gene data show CDR1 as SNHLY and CDR2 as FYNNEI. CDR3 bases: TGTGCCAGCAGTGAAGCCCGGGAAGCTTTCTTT. Translated, it gives CASSEAREAFF.

The V and J genes are TRBV5-1 and TRBJ2-7; 9 bases agree with TRBD2. Germline V CDR1 and CDR2: SGHRS, YFSETQ. V was pared by 2 bases and J by 2 bases, with 11 bases of the junction left unmatched. The CDR3 length is 17 residues. The CDR3 nucleotides are TGCGCCAGCAGCTTAAGTAGCGGGGGCGGAACTACCTACGAGCAGTACTTC. Protein sequence: CASSLSSGGGTTYEQYF. Full variable domain (missing parts from reference TRBV5-1 and TRBJ2-7): KAGVTQTPRYLIKTRGQQVTLSCSPISGHRSVSWYQQTPGQGLQFLFEYFSETQRNKGNFPGRFSGRQFSNSRSEMNVSTLELGDSALYLCASSLSSGGGTTYEQYFGPGTRLTVT.

The genes are TRBV6-5 and TRBJ2-1, with a possible D match to TRBD2 (6 bases). Germline V gene lookup returns CDR1 MNHEY and CDR2 SVGAGI. Trimming stripped 4 bases from V and 2 bases from J, with 9 bases between. CDR3 length: 14 amino acids. The CDR3 region is CASSSRLAYNEQFF. In DNA, the CDR3 is TGTGCCAGCAGTTCCCGACTAGCCTACAATGAGCAGTTCTTC.

The rearrangement joins TRBV3-1 (or the pseudogene TRBV3-2) to TRBJ2-1; 8 bases map to TRBD2. Looked up from germline, CDR1 is LGHDT and CDR2 is YNNKEL (reference sequence). Trimming at V came to 0 bases and at J to 5 bases, leaving 6 bases not matched to a gene. This CDR3 comprises 16 residues. CDR3 coding DNA: TGTGCCAGCAGCCAAGATAAACTAGCGGTGAACAATGAGCAGTTCTTC. Translated, it gives CASSQDKLAVNNEQFF.

This clone was picked up one time. The CDR3 DNA follows: TGTGCCAGCAGCGCCGGGGAGCGGAGGGCGTTAAACACAGATACGCAGTATTTT. Translated: CASSAGERRALNTDTQYF. The V and J genes are TRBV3-1 (or the pseudogene TRBV3-2) and TRBJ2-3; possible D gene TRBD2, 6 bases. Germline lookup yields CDR1 LGHDT and CDR2 YNNKEL (reference sequence). The CDR3 loop spans 18 amino acids. V lost 5 bases, J lost 2 bases, and 23 bases lay in between.

The CDR3 nucleotides read TGTGCCAGCAGTTATCAGGGCATGAACACTGAAGCTTTCTTT. Translating it yields CASSYQGMNTEAFF. The V gene is TRBV6-1, the J gene TRBJ1-1, with D perhaps matching TRBD1 (5 bases). The germline V and J ends were trimmed by 5 bases and 0 bases, with 10 bases remaining between them. From germline, CDR1 is MNHNS and CDR2 SASEGT. There are 14 residues in the CDR3.

This chain uses TRBV2 with TRBJ1-1, with 7 nucleotides matching TRBD1. CDR3 length equals 15 residues. V shed 7 bases and J 5 bases; nucleotides not matched to a gene: 13. Germline CDR1 and CDR2: SNHLY and FYNNEI. The DNA for the CDR3 is TGTGCCAGCACAGTACAGGGGACGCTAGCTACTGAAGCTTTCTTT. Protein: CASTVQGTLATEAFF.

The rearrangement joins TRBV5-1 to TRBJ2-3; D is possibly TRBD1 (6 bases). V shed 0 bases and J shed 6 bases, with 11 bases lying between them. This CDR3 is built from 14 residues. The V gene's germline CDR1 is SGHRS and CDR2 YFSETQ. CDR3 sequence reads: CASSLGQVPDTQYF. In nucleotides, the CDR3 is TGCGCCAGCAGCTTGGGACAGGTTCCCGATACGCAGTATTTT.

The gene calls are TRBV23-1 and TRBJ1-5; 7 bases line up with TRBD1. TRBV23-1 is designated an ORF whose function remains uncertain. V dropped 11 bases and J dropped 6; count of bases not matched to a gene: 16. The CDR3 spans 15 residues. CDR3 loop: CALSLTGQDPQPQHF. In DNA form, the CDR3 reads TGCGCCCTCAGCTTAACCGGACAGGACCCTCAGCCCCAGCATTTT.

This clone was counted between two and nine times. V and J are TRBV18 and TRBJ2-7; 8 bases match TRBD2. The J segment lost 0 bases and the V segment lost 0 bases, leaving 16 bases of the junction unmatched. The length of the CDR3 is 20 residues. CDR1 KGHSH and CDR2 LQKENI come from the germline V gene. This chain's CDR3 is CASSPPGLGKGRGVSYEQYF. CDR3 sequence (DNA): TGTGCCAGCTCACCACCGGGACTAGGAAAAGGTAGGGGTGTCTCCTACGAGCAGTACTTC.

V and J are TRBV7-9 and TRBJ1-1, with D possibly being TRBD1 (6 bases). V was trimmed by 5 bases and J by 4 bases, leaving 11 bases between them. Germline CDR1 SEHNR, CDR2 FQNEAQ (reference sequence). The CDR3 runs 13 residues. The CDR3 here is CASSTGQATEAFF. The CDR3 DNA reads TGTGCCAGCAGCACAGGGCAGGCCACTGAAGCTTTCTTT.

Here the CDR3 reads CASSVGLTSSTDTQYF. CDR3 DNA sequence: TGTGCCAGCAGCGTGGGACTTACCTCTAGCACAGATACGCAGTATTTT. The rearrangement links TRBV9 to TRBJ2-3; tentatively, D is TRBD2 (6 bases). Germline-derived CDR1 and CDR2 are SGDLS and YYNGEE. V gave up 2 bases and J gave up 0 bases, with 13 bases separating them. This CDR3 spans 16 amino acids.

The chain employs TRBV12-5 and TRBJ1-4; possible D gene TRBD1, 5 bases. The germline gives CDR1 LGHNT, CDR2 FRNRAP. Between the trimmed V and J ends, which lost 2 bases and 3 bases, there was a span of 10 bases. The CDR3 loop spans 15 amino acids. CDR3 nucleotide sequence: TGTGCTAGTGGTTTGCGGGGGATCGCTAATGAAAAACTGTTTTTT. Protein sequence: CASGLRGIANEKLFF.

V gene TRBV6-1 combines with J gene TRBJ2-5, with 9 bases matching TRBD1. The CDR3 runs 17 residues. J gave up 9 bases and V 2 bases, and 16 bases lay outside the gene matches. CDR1 and CDR2 from the germline V gene are MNHNS and SASEGT. The CDR3 DNA follows: TGTGCCAGCAGTGAATCTACACAGGGGGCTTTCCCTTCGTCCCAGTACTTC. This gives the protein CASSESTQGAFPSSQYF.

The chain carries TRBV19 and TRBJ1-6; the match to TRBD1 covers 8 bases. Unmatched junction bases numbered 6, after V lost 6 bases and J lost 8 bases. Germline V CDR1 and CDR2: LNHDA, SQIVND (reference sequence). This CDR3 is 14 amino acids long. Written as DNA, the CDR3 is TGTGCCAGTAGAATGACAGGGGTCCATTCACCCCTCCACTTT. The encoded protein is CASRMTGVHSPLHF.

The chain has TRBV2 and TRBJ1-3; the D is unclear. This CDR3 is built from 14 residues. From germline, CDR1 is SNHLY and CDR2 FYNNEI. V was shortened by 6 bases and J by 2 bases, with 11 bases between the two germline ends. The DNA for the CDR3 is TGTGCCAGCAGCGCAGGACTTACTGGAAACACCATATATTTT. Protein sequence: CASSAGLTGNTIYF.

The chain uses TRBV5-1 and TRBJ1-1; 9 bases agree with TRBD1. CDR3 length equals 16 residues. Trimming cost V 5 bases and J 5 bases; bases outside gene matches: 13. The V gene's germline CDR1 is SGHRS and CDR2 YFSETQ. This CDR3 is CASRTYRDRVGTEAFF. The CDR3 nucleotides are TGCGCCAGCAGGACTTACCGGGACAGGGTGGGAACTGAAGCTTTCTTT.

This clone was counted once. The chain couples TRBV9 to TRBJ2-5, with 13 bases matching TRBD2. With V trimmed by 4 bases and J by 2 bases, 5 bases remained unmatched. The CDR3 loop spans 16 amino acids. CDR1 is SGDLS, CDR2 YYNGEE, per germline. The CDR3 spells CASSSRLAGGQETQYF. The CDR3 DNA sequence: TGTGCCAGCAGCTCCCGACTAGCGGGGGGACAAGAGACCCAGTACTTC.

The rearrangement links TRBV19 to TRBJ2-5; 8 bases are shared with TRBD2. V shed 7 bases and J 2 bases; nucleotides not matched to a gene: 12. Germline CDR1 LNHDA, CDR2 SQIVND (reference sequence). This CDR3 comprises 16 residues. The CDR3 bases are TGTGCCAGTACCTTACAAGCGGGGGTACCGCAAGAGACCCAGTACTTC. Protein sequence: CASTLQAGVPQETQYF.